Presented here are 19 T cell receptor beta chains from one specimen sequenced in a study of OX40 agonist ivuxolimab in advanced cancers. Sequencing was performed with immunoSEQ multiplex PCR; in TCRdb, only in-frame clones are kept and a portion is missing. The profile shows approximately 40,000 clones, roughly 90% of them singletons. This specimen consisted of CD4+ or CD8+ T cells sorted from blood, obtained in a trial of the OX40 agonist ivuxolimab. Receptors were obtained from an adult with an advanced solid tumor such as melanoma, head and neck, liver or kidney cancer.

The rearrangement uses TRBV5-4 and TRBJ2-2; D ambiguous. The CDR3 is 13 amino acids. The germline CDR1 and CDR2 sequences are SGHNT and YYREEE (reference sequence). Trimming cost V 2 bases and J 8 bases, with 10 bases left between them. The CDR3 reads CASSFAVSGELFF. As DNA, the CDR3 is TGTGCCAGCAGCTTTGCGGTATCTGGGGAGCTGTTTTTT.

This clone was picked up one time. The chain couples TRBV13 to TRBJ1-2; D remains ambiguous. This CDR3 has 13 amino acids. Germline V gene lookup returns CDR1 PRHDT and CDR2 FYEKMQ (reference sequence). V was trimmed by 1 base and J by 2 bases, leaving 5 bases between them. For the CDR3, the DNA is TGTGCCAGCAGCTTAGCGGAAAACTATGGCTACACCTTC. Encoded protein: CASSLAENYGYTF.

The J gene is TRBJ1-2, the V gene TRBV29-1; 8 bases are a match to TRBD1. The V gene end was trimmed by 5 bases and the J gene end by 3 bases; junction bases not matched to a gene: 11. The germline CDR1 and CDR2 sequences are SQVTM and ANQGSEA. CDR3 length equals 15 residues. CDR3 protein: CSVSFSDRVDYGYTF. DNA of the CDR3: TGCAGCGTTTCTTTTTCGGACAGGGTAGACTATGGCTACACCTTC.

This chain connects TRBV13 to TRBJ1-5, with 11 bases aligning to TRBD1. CDR3 length equals 14 residues. The germline V gene encodes CDR1 PRHDT and CDR2 FYEKMQ (reference sequence). J was trimmed by 7 bases and V by 3 bases; bases with no gene match: 2. CDR3 nucleotide sequence: TGTGCCAGCAGCTTTGGACAGGGGGCCCAGCCCCAGCATTTT. Protein product: CASSFGQGAQPQHF.

The CDR3 loop is CASRRSEDHSSSYNEQFF. CDR3 nucleotides: TGTGCCAGTAGGCGCTCGGAGGACCACTCTAGCTCCTACAATGAGCAGTTCTTC. The chain has TRBV19 and TRBJ2-1, with a weak D call TRBD2 (5 bases). There are 18 residues in the CDR3. Germline CDR1 is LNHDA and CDR2 is SQIVND (reference sequence). Trimming took 6 bases from V and 0 from J, leaving 21 bases between them.

The V gene is TRBV27, the J gene TRBJ2-2; possibly TRBD2 for D (6 bases). CDR1 is MNHEY, CDR2 SMNVEV, per germline (reference sequence). Trimming took 6 bases from V and 4 from J, leaving 18 bases between them. The CDR3 totals 16 residues. The CDR3 coding sequence is TGTGCCAGCAGACTTTCCGGGGGACCGACCACCGGGGAGCTGTTTTTT. Protein: CASRLSGGPTTGELFF.

The V and J genes are TRBV19 and TRBJ1-5; D may be TRBD1 (5 bases). This CDR3 spans 15 amino acids. Germline CDR1 is LNHDA and CDR2 is SQIVND (reference sequence). V gave up 3 bases and J gave up 6 bases, with 15 bases separating them. CDR3: CASSIYQGSGQPQHF. The CDR3 DNA follows: TGTGCCAGTAGTATTTATCAGGGATCGGGTCAGCCCCAGCATTTT. The full variable domain, its missing parts supplied by reference TRBV19 and TRBJ1-5, is DGGITQSPKYLFRKEGQNVTLSCEQNLNHDAMYWYRQDPGQGLRLIYYSQIVNDFQKGDIAEGYSVSREKKESFPLTVTSAQKNPTAFYLCASSIYQGSGQPQHFGDGTRLSIL.

The chain uses TRBV7-6 and TRBJ2-1; TRBD1 matches at 9 bases. V lost 5 bases to trimming and J lost 6 bases; unmatched junction nucleotides: 14. The germline gives CDR1 SGHVS, CDR2 FNYEAQ. CDR3 length: 17 amino acids. This CDR3 reads CASSPRWAGQGGNEQFF. Here the CDR3 DNA reads TGTGCCAGCAGCCCTCGGTGGGCGGGACAGGGAGGCAATGAGCAGTTCTTC.

The genes are TRBV28 and TRBJ1-1; D is ambiguous. Germline loops: CDR1 MDHEN, CDR2 SYDVKM. V shed 5 bases and J shed 2 bases, with 24 bases lying between them. This CDR3 contains 18 residues. CDR3 region: CASSVEVWNYSINTEAFF. The CDR3 bases are TGTGCCAGCAGTGTCGAGGTGTGGAATTACAGCATCAACACTGAAGCTTTCTTT.

The chain joins TRBV5-6 to TRBJ2-4; perhaps TRBD1 as D (6 bases). V was cut by 4 bases and J by 3 bases, with 11 bases left in between. This CDR3 has 14 residues. Germline V gene data show CDR1 as SGHDT and CDR2 as YYEEEE. For the CDR3, the DNA is TGTGCCAGCAGCACGGACAGTATCAAAAACATTCAGTACTTC. Translated, it gives CASSTDSIKNIQYF.

The V gene is TRBV4-1, the J gene TRBJ2-7, with TRBD2 matching over 11 bases. CDR3 length: 15 residues. The junction had 6 bases not matched to a gene; V was cut back by 5 bases and J by 3 bases. Per the germline V gene, CDR1 is MGHRA and CDR2 is YSYEKL. Written as DNA, the CDR3 is TGCGCCAGCAGCGCTGGACTAGCGGGCCTCTACGAGCAGTACTTC. Translating it yields CASSAGLAGLYEQYF.

J is TRBJ1-5 and V is TRBV4-1, with no clear D. This CDR3 comprises 13 residues. Germline loops: CDR1 MGHRA, CDR2 YSYEKL. With 4 bases removed from V and 9 bases from J, the gap between germline ends came to 13 bases. The CDR3 protein is CASSLLPVTPQHF. The CDR3 nucleotides read TGCGCCAGCAGCCTTCTGCCTGTGACGCCCCAGCATTTT.

The chain employs TRBV7-2 and TRBJ2-3, with D possibly being TRBD1 (6 bases). Germline CDR1 SGHTA, CDR2 FQGNSA. This CDR3 is 18 amino acids long. V was pared by 2 bases and J by 6 bases, with 24 bases between. The CDR3 here is CASSLKRGIFSERDTQYF. As DNA, the CDR3 is TGTGCCAGCAGCTTAAAGAGGGGGATCTTTAGCGAGAGGGATACGCAGTATTTT.

As DNA, the CDR3 is TGTGCCAGCAGCTTAGGTACCGGGTACGAGCAGTACGTC. Its translation: CASSLGTGYEQYV. The genes are TRBV11-2 and TRBJ2-7; no clear D. CDR1 is SGHAT, CDR2 FQNNGV, per germline. The CDR3 covers 13 residues. Trimming cost V 1 base and J 4 bases, with 8 bases left between them.

The chain carries TRBV18 and TRBJ2-1, with unresolved D. V lost 6 bases and J lost 15, with 21 bases in between. CDR1 is KGHSH, CDR2 LQKENI, per germline. The CDR3 is 13 residues long. CDR3 sequence reads: CASSPVKGMDLFF. DNA of the CDR3: TGTGCCAGCTCCCCCGTTAAGGGAATGGACCTGTTCTTC.

This sequence joins TRBV30 and TRBJ2-1; the D gene is possibly TRBD2 (7 bases). The V end was cut by 2 bases, the J end by 5 bases, with 16 bases between. The CDR3 is 15 amino acids. Germline V gives CDR1 GTSNPN, CDR2 SVGIG (reference sequence). The CDR3 loop is CAWSQRGGVHNEQFF. The DNA for the CDR3 is TGTGCCTGGAGTCAGAGGGGGGGAGTTCACAATGAGCAGTTCTTC.

The J gene is TRBJ1-5, the V gene TRBV7-2, with 9 bases matching TRBD1. Trimming cost V 6 bases and J 4 bases; bases outside gene matches: 10. The CDR3 sequence is 16 residues long. The germline V gene has CDR1 SGHTA and CDR2 FQGNSA. The CDR3, as DNA: TGTGCCAGCAGTCCTAGGACAGGGGCGCATAATCAGCCCCAGCATTTT. Amino acids: CASSPRTGAHNQPQHF.

The chain uses TRBV5-4 and TRBJ1-1, with D possibly TRBD1 on 5 matching bases. The CDR3 covers 12 residues. From germline, CDR1 is SGHNT and CDR2 YYREEE (reference sequence). V was pared by 2 bases and J by 13 bases, with 15 bases between. The CDR3 DNA follows: TGTGCCAGCAGCTTCCCGGGGGGAGGGGATTTCTTT. Translating gives CASSFPGGGDFF. Supplemented by reference TRBV5-4 and TRBJ1-1, the full variable domain reads ETGVTQSPTHLIKTRGQQVTLRCSSQSGHNTVSWYQQALGQGPQFIFQYYREEENGRGNFPPRFSGLQFPNYSSELNVNALELDDSALYLCASSFPGGGDFFGQGTRLTVV.

The V and J genes are TRBV4-1 and TRBJ2-7; possibly TRBD1 for D (6 bases). The CDR3 spans 13 residues. Trimming took off 0 bases at V and 10 bases at J, with 13 bases between the two ends. Per germline, CDR1 MGHRA and CDR2 YSYEKL. CDR3: CASSQEIGRGQYF. The CDR3, as DNA: TGCGCCAGCAGCCAAGAAATCGGCAGGGGACAGTACTTC.